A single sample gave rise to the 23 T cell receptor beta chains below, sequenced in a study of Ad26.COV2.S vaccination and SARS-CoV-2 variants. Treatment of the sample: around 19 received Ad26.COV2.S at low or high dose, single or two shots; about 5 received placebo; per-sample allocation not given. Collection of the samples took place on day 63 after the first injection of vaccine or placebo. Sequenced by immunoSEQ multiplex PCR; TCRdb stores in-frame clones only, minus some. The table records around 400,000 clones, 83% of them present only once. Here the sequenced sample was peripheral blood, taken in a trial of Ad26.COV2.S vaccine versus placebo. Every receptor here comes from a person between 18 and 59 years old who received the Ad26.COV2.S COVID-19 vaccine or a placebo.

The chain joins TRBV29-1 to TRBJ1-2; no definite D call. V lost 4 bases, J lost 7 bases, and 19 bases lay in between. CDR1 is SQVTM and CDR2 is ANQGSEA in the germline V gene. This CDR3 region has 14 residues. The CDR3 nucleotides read TGCAGCGTTGTTTGGAGGGAAACGTTCTCTGGCTACACCTTC. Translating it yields CSVVWRETFSGYTF.

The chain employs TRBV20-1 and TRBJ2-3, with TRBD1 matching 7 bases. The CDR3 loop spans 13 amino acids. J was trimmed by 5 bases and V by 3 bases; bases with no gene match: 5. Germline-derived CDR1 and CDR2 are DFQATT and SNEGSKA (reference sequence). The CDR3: CSASHRGQDTQYF. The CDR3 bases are TGCAGTGCTAGTCATAGGGGGCAAGATACGCAGTATTTT.

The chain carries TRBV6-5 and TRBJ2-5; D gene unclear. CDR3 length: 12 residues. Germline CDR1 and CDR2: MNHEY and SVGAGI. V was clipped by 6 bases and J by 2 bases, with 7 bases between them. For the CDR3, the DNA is TGTGCCAGCAGGAATTCACAAGAGACCCAGTACTTC. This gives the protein CASRNSQETQYF.

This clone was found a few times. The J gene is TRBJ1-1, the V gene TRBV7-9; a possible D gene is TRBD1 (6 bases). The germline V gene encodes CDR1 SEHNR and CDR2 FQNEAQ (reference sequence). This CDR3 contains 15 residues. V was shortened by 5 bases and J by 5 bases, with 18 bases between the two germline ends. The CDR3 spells CASSTQQGWETEAFF. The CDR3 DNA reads TGTGCCAGCAGCACCCAACAGGGATGGGAGACTGAAGCTTTCTTT.

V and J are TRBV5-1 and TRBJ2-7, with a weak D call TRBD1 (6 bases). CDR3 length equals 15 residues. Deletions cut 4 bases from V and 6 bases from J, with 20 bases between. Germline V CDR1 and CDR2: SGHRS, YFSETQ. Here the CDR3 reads CASSPGGAQDLEQYF. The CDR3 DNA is TGCGCCAGCAGCCCTGGGGGCGCTCAAGACCTCGAGCAGTACTTC.

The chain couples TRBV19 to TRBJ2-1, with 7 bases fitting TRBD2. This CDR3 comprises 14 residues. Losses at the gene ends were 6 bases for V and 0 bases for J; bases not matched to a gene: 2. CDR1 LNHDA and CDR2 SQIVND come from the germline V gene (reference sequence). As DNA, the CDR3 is TGTGCCAGTAGGTGGACTAGCTCCTACAATGAGCAGTTCTTC. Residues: CASRWTSSYNEQFF.

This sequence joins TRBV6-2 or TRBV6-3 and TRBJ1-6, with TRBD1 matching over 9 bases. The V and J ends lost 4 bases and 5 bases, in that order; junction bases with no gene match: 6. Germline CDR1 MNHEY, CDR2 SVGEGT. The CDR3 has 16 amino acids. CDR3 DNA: TGTGCCAGCAGTTGGGGACAGGGATGGGATAATTCACCCCTCCACTTT. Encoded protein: CASSWGQGWDNSPLHF.

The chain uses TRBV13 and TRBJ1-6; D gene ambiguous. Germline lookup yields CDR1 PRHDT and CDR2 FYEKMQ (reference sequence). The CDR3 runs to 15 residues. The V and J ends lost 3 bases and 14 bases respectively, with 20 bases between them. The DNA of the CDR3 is TGTGCCAGCAGCTTTTTAGGGAGCTCTGTAGGCACCCTCCACTTT. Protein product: CASSFLGSSVGTLHF.

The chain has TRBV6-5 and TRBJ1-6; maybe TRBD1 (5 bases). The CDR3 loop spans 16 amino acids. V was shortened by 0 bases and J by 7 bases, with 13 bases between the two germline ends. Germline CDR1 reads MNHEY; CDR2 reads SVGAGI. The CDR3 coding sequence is TGTGCCAGCAGTTACTCGACCGGGGCCTCAAATTCACCCCTCCACTTT. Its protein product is CASSYSTGASNSPLHF.

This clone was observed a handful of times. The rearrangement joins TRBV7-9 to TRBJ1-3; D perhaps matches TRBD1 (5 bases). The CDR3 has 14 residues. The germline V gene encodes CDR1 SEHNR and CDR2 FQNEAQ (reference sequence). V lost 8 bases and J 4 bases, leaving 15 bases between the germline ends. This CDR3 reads CASSGTLVGNTIYF. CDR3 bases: TGTGCCAGCTCGGGGACTCTTGTCGGAAACACCATATATTTT.

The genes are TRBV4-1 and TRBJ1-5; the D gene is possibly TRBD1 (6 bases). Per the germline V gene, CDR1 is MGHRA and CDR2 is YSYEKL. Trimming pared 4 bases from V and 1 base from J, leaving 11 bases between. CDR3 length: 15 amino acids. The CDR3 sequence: CASSLRTASNQPQHF. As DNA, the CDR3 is TGCGCCAGCAGCCTCCGGACAGCCAGCAATCAGCCCCAGCATTTT.

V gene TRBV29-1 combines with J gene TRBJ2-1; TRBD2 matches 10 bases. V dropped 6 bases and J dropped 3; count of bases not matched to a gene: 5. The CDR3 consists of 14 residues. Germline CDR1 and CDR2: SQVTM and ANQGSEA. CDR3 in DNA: TGCAGCGTCCCGGCTAGCGGGAGCTACAATGAGCAGTTCTTC. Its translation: CSVPASGSYNEQFF.

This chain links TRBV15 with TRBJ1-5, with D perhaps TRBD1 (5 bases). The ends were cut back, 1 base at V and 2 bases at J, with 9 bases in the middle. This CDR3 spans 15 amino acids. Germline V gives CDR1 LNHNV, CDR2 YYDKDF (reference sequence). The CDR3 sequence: CATSRGDWGNQPQHF. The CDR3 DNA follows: TGTGCCACCAGCAGAGGGGACTGGGGCAATCAGCCCCAGCATTTT.

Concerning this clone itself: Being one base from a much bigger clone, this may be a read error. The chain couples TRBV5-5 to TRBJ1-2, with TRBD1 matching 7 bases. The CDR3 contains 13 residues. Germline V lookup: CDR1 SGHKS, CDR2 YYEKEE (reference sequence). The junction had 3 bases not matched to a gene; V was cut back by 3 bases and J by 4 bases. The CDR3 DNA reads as TGTGCCAGCAGCTCGGGACAGCTCTATGGCTACACCTTC. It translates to CASSSGQLYGYTF.

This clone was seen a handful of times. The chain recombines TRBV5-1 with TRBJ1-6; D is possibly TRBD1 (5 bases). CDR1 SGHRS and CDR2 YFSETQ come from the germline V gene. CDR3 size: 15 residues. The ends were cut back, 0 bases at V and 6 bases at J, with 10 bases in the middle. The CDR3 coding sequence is TGCGCCAGCAGCTTGGCTGGGGGTGGTAATTCACCCCTCCACTTT. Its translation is CASSLAGGGNSPLHF.

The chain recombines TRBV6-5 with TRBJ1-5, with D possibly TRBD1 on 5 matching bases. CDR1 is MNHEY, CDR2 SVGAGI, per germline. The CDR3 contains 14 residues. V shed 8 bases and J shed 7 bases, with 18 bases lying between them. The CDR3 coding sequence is TGTGCCAGCGGGAGGACAAGGGTTGAACAGCCCCAGCATTTT. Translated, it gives CASGRTRVEQPQHF.

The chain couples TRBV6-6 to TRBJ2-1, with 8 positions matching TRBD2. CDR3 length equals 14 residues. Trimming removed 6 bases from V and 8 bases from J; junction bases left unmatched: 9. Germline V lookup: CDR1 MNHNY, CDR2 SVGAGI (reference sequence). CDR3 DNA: TGTGCCAGCAGGCGACCGGGGGGGGCCTATGAGCAGTTCTTC. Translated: CASRRPGGAYEQFF.

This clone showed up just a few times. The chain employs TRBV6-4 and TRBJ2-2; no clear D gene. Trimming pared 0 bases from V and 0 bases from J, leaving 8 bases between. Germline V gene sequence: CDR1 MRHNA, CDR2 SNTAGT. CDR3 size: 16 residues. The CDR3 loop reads CASSDSRHTNTGELFF. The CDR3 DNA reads TGTGCCAGCAGTGACTCGAGGCACACGAACACCGGGGAGCTGTTTTTT.

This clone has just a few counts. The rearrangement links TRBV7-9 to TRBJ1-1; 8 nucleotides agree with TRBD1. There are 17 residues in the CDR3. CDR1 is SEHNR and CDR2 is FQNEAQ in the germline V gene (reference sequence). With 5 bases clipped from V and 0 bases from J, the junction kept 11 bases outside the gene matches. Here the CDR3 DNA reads TGTGCCAGCAGCCCAAAGGGACAGGCCCTAATGAACACTGAAGCTTTCTTT. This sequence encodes CASSPKGQALMNTEAFF.

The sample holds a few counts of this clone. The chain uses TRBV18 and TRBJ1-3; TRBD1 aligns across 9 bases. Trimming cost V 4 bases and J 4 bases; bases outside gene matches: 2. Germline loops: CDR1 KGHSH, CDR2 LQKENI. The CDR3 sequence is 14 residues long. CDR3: CASSLQGAGNTIYF. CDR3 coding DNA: TGTGCCAGCTCACTACAGGGGGCAGGAAACACCATATATTTT.

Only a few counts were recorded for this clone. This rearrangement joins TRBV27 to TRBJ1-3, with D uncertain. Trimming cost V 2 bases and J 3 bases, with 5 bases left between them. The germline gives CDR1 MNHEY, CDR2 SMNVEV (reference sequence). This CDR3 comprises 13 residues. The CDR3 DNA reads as TGTGCCAGCAGTTTAGGGTTTGGAAACACCATATATTTT. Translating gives CASSLGFGNTIYF.

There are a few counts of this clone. The CDR3, as DNA: TGCGCCAGCAGCTTGGTTGGCGCGGGGGGGCCGAGAGAGCAGTACTTC. This encodes CASSLVGAGGPREQYF. The rearrangement uses TRBV5-1 and TRBJ2-7, with 9 bases that match TRBD2. With 0 bases clipped from V and 7 bases from J, the junction kept 11 bases outside the gene matches. The CDR3 is 16 residues long. CDR1 is SGHRS, CDR2 YFSETQ, per germline.

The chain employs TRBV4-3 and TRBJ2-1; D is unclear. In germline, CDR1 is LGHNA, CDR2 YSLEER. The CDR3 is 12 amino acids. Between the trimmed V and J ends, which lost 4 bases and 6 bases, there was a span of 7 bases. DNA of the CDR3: TGCGCCAGCAGCCTTGGGATCAATGAGCAGTTCTTC. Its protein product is CASSLGINEQFF.